A selection of T cell receptor beta chains follows, all from one sample in a study of blood T cell repertoires in COVID-19. Assay used: immunoSEQ multiplex PCR; TCRdb lists only in-frame clones, some missing. The table shows about 75,000 clones, with 75% to 90% occurring only once. The sequencing input was peripheral blood. The receptors here all came from a human donor in a cohort sampled during active COVID-19. The CDR3 runs from the conserved cysteine through the conserved F or W. Rows give clone size only sometimes, using once, few, many, or a class for an expanded clone.

v_call	clone_size	cdr3_length	j_call	cdr3_aa
TRBV28	.	14	TRBJ2-7	CASNPGTGVYEQYF
TRBV2	.	14	TRBJ1-2	CASSSGTDFYGYTF
TRBV5-6	.	16	TRBJ2-7	CASSLFGDRASYEQYF
TRBV7-2	.	15	TRBJ2-5	CASSSLAGVLKTQYF
TRBV18	.	14	TRBJ2-5	CASSPPSMRETQYF
TRBV5-4	.	14	TRBJ2-1	CASSPGHLYNEQFF
TRBV18	.	14	TRBJ1-5	CASSPQTGNQPQHF
TRBV5-1	.	15	TRBJ2-5	CASSLGQGVEETQYF
TRBV5-4	.	13	TRBJ1-2	CASSLGTGDGYTF
TRBV5-1	.	17	TRBJ2-2	CASSSNPGLSNTGELFF
TRBV4-2	once	14	TRBJ2-1	CASSQGGVPGEQFF
TRBV4-1	.	15	TRBJ2-1	CASSQPSPYGLEQFF
TRBV5-6	.	12	TRBJ1-5	CASSSLNQPQHF
TRBV28	.	14	TRBJ2-3	CASFGTGGPDTQYF
TRBV18	once	15	TRBJ2-5	CASSPYAGDQETQYF